This TCR beta chain is drawn from a study of blood T cell repertoires in COVID-19. About the study: Donors in the United States, Italy and Spain gave samples during acute or convalescent COVID-19.

The Seattle patients, enrolled during active infection, were followed longitudinally. Germline assignment: CDR1 LGHDT and CDR2 YNNKEL (reference sequence). CDR3 length equals 15 residues. V was cut by 1 base and J by 0 bases, with 8 bases left in between. Concerning this clone: Distinct nucleotide sequences in the sample also encode this CDR3.

Some clones are missing from TCRdb's copy, which holds only in-frame ones; the method was immunoSEQ multiplex PCR. The sample shows over 90,000 clones, over 85% of them seen only once. The clonotype originates from a woman aged 45-65 years with COVID-19, enrolled during active disease. The chain has TRBV3-1 (or the pseudogene TRBV3-2) and TRBJ2-3; D gene uncertain. The sequenced material came from peripheral blood. The CDR3 sequence: CASSQGAGSTDTQYF. The CDR3 bases are TGTGCCAGCAGCCAAGGAGCCGGGAGCACAGATACGCAGTATTTT.